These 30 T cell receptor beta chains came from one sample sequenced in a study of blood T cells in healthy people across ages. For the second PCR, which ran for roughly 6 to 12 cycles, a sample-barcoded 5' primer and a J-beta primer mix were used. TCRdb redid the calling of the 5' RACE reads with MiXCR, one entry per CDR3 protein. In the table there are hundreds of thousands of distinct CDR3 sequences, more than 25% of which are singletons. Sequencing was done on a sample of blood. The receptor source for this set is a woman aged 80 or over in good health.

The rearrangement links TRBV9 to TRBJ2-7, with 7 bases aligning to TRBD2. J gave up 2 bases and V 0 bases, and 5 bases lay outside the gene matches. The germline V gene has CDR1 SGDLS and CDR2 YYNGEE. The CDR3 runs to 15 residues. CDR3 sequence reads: CASSVAASGTYEQYF. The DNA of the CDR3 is TGTGCCAGCAGCGTAGCGGCTAGCGGAACCTACGAGCAGTACTTC.

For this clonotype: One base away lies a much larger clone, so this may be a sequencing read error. Written as DNA, the CDR3 is TGTGCCAGCAACTTCCCAGGTATCTCCTACGAGCAGTACTTC. It translates to CASNFPGISYEQYF. The gene calls are TRBV5-4 and TRBJ2-7, with no clear D. The germline V and J ends were trimmed by 6 bases and 0 bases, with 13 bases remaining between them. Germline CDR1 and CDR2: SGHNT and YYREEE (reference sequence). The CDR3 has 14 residues.

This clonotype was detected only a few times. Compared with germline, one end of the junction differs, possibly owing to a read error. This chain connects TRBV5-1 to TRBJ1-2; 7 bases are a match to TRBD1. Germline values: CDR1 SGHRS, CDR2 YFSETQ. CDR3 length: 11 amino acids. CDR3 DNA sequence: TGTGCCAGCAGCCCCGACAGGGAATACACCTTC. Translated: CASSPDREYTF.

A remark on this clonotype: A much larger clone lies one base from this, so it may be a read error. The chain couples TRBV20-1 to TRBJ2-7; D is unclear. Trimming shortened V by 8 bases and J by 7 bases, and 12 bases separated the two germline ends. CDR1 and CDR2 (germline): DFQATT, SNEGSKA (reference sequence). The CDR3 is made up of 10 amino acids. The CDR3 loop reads CSSLGNEQYF. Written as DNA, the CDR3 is TGCAGTTCCCTCGGCAATGAGCAGTACTTC.

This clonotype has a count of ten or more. For the CDR3, the DNA is TGCGCCAGCAGCTTGTATCAGGTGGGCTACGAGCAGTACTTC. Translating gives CASSLYQVGYEQYF. V is TRBV5-1 and J is TRBJ2-7; D call uncertain. Per germline, CDR1 SGHRS and CDR2 YFSETQ. This CDR3 region has 14 residues. Deletions cut 1 base from V and 3 bases from J, with 11 bases between.

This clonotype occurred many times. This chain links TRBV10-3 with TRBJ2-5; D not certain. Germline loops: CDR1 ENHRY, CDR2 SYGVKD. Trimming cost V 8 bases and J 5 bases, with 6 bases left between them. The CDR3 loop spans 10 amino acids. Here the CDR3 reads CAIYCETQYF. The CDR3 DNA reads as TGTGCCATCTATTGTGAGACCCAGTACTTC.

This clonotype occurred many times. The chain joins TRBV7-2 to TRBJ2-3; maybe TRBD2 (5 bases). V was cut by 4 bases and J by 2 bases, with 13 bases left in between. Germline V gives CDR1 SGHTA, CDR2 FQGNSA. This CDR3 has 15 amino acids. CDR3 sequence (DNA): TGTGCCAGCAGCTCTAACGGGGTCGTCACAGATACGCAGTATTTT. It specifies CASSSNGVVTDTQYF.

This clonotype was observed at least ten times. CDR3 sequence: CASSWNSGADTQYF. The CDR3 coding sequence is TGTGCCAGCAGCTGGAATAGCGGGGCAGATACGCAGTATTTT. The chain recombines TRBV7-9 with TRBJ2-3, with TRBD2 matching over 8 bases. Germline values: CDR1 SEHNR, CDR2 FQNEAQ (reference sequence). The CDR3 is made up of 14 amino acids. Trimming at V came to 4 bases and at J to 4 bases, leaving 4 bases not matched to a gene.

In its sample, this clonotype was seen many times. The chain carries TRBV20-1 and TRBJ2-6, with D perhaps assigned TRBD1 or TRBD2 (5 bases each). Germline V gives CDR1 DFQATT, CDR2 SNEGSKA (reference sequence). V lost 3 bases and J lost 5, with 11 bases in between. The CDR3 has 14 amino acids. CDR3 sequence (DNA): TGCAGTGCTAGGGGGGTGGAGTGGGCCAACGTCCTGACTTTC. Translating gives CSARGVEWANVLTF.

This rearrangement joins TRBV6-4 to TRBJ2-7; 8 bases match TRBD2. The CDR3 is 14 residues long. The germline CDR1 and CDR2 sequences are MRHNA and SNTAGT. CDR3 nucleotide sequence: TGTGTCCCCAGTGCCCAGCGGGGGACCTACGAGCAGTACTTC. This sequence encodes CVPSAQRGTYEQYF.

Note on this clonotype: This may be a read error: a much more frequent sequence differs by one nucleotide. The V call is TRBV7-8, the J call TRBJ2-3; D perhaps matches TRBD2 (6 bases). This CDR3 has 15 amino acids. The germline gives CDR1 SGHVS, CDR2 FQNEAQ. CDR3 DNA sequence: TGTACCAGCAGCCCGCCCGGGACTTCATACGATACGCAGTATTTT. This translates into CTSSPPGTSYDTQYF.

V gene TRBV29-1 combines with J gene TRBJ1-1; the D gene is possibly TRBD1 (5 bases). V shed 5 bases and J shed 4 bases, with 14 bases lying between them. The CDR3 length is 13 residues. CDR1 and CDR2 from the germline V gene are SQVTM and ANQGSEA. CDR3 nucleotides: TGCAGCGTTATACCGGGACTGGGCACTGAAGCTTTCTTT. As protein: CSVIPGLGTEAFF. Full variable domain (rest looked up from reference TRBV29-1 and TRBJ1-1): SAVISQKPSRDICQRGTSLTIQCQVDSQVTMMFWYRQQPGQSLTLIATANQGSEATYESGFVIDKFPISRPNLTFSTLTVSNMSPEDSSIYLCSVIPGLGTEAFFGQGTRLTVV.

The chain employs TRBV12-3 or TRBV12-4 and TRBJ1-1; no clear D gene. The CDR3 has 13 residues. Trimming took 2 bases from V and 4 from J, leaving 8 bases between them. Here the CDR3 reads CASSLHGRTEAFF. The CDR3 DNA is TGTGCCAGCAGTTTACATGGTCGCACTGAAGCTTTCTTT.

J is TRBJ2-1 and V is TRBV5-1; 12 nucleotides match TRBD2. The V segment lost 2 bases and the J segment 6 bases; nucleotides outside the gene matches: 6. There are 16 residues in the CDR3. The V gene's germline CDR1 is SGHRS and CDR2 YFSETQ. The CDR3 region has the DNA TGCGCCAGCAGCTTACTTGGACTAGCGGGATCCAATGAGCAGTTCTTC. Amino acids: CASSLLGLAGSNEQFF.

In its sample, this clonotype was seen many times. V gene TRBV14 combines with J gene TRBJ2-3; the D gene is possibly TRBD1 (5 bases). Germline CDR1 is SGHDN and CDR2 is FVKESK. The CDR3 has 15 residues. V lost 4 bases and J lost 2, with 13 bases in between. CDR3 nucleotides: TGTGCCAGCAGCCCCCAGGGTAGGGCCACAGATACGCAGTATTTT. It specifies CASSPQGRATDTQYF. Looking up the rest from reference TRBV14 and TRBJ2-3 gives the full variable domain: EAGVTQFPSHSVIEKGQTVTLRCDPISGHDNLYWYRRVMGKEIKFLLHFVKESKQDESGMPNNRFLAERTGGTYSTLKVQPAELEDSGVYFCASSPQGRATDTQYFGPGTRLTVL.

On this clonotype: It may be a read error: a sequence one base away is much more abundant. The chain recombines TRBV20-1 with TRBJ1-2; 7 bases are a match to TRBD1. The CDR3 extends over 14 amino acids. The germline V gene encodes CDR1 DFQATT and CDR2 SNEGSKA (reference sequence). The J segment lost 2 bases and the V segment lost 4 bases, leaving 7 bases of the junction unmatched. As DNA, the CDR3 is TGCAGTGCTACCACGACAGGGAAAAACTATGGCTACACCTTC. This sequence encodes CSATTTGKNYGYTF.

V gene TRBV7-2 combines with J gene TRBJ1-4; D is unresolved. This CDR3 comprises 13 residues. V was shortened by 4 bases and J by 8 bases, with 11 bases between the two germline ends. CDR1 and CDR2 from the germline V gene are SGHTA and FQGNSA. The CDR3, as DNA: TGTGCCAGCAGCTCCGAGAGTGTGGAAAAACTGTTTTTT. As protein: CASSSESVEKLFF.

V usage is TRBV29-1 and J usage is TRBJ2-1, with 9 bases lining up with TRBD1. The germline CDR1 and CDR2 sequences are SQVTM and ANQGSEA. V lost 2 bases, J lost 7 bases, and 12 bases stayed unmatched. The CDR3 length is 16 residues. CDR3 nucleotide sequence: TGCAGCGTTGAAAGGATGGACGGGACAGGGTTTAATGAGCAGTTCTTC. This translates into CSVERMDGTGFNEQFF.

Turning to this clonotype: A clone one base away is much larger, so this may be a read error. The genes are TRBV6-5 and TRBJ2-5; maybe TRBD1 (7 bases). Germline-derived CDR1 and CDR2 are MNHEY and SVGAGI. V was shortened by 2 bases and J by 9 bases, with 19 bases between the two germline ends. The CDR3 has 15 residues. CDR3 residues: CASSYPAGGQWPQYF. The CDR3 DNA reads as TGTGCCAGCAGTTACCCGGCAGGGGGGCAATGGCCCCAGTACTTC.

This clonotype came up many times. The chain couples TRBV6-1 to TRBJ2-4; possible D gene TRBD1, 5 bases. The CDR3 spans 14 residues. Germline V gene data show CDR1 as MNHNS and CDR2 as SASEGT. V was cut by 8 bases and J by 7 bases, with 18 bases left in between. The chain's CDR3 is CASVLQDKRNIQYF. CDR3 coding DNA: TGTGCCAGCGTATTACAGGATAAGAGGAACATTCAGTACTTC.

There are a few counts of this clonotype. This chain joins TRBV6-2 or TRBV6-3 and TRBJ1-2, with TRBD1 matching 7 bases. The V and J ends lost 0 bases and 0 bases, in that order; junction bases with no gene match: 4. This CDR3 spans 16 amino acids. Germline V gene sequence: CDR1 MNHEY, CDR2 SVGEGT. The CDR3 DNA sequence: TGTGCCAGCAGTTACTCGGGGACAGAGGCTAACTATGGCTACACCTTC. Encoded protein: CASSYSGTEANYGYTF.

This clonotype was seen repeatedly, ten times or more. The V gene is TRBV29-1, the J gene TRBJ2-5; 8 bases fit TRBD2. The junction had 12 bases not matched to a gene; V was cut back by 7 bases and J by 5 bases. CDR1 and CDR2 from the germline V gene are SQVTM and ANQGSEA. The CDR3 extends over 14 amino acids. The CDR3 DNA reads TGCAGCGCAAGACTAGCGTTGGGTGGGGAGACCCAGTACTTC. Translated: CSARLALGGETQYF.

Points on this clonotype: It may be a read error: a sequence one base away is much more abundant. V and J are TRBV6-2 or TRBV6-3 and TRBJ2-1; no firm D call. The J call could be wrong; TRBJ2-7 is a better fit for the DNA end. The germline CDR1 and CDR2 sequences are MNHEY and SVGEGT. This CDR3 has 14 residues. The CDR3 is CASSRVNSYNEQYF. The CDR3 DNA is TGTGCCAGCAGCCGCGTAAACTCCTACAATGAGCAGTACTTC.

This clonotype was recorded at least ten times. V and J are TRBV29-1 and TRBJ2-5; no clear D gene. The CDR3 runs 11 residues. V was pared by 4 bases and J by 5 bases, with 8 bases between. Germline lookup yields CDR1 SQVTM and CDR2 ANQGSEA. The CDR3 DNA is TGCAGCGTTGGTCCTCGGGAGACCCAGTACTTC. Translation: CSVGPRETQYF.

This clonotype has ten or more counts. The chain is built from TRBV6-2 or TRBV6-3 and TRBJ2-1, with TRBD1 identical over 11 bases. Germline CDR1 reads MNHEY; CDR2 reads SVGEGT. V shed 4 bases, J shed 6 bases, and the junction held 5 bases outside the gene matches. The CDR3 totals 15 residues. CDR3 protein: CASSSGDRGVNEQFF. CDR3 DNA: TGTGCCAGCAGTTCGGGGGACAGGGGGGTCAATGAGCAGTTCTTC.

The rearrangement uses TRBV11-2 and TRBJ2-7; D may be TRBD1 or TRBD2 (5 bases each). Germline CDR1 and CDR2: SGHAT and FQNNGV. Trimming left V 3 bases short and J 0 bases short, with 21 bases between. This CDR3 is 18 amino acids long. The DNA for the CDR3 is TGTGCCAGCAGCTTTGGGACGACGGGGAGTAGGATCTCCTACGAGCAGTACTTC. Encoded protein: CASSFGTTGSRISYEQYF. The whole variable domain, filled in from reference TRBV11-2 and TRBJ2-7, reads EAGVAQSPRYKIIEKRQSVAFWCNPISGHATLYWYQQILGQGPKLLIQFQNNGVVDDSQLPKDRFSAERLKGVDSTLKIQPAKLEDSAVYLCASSFGTTGSRISYEQYFGPGTRLTVT.

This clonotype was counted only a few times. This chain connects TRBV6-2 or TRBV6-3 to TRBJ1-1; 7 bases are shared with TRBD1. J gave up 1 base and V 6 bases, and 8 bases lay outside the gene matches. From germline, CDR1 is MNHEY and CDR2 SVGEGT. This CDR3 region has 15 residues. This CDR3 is CASRTGGTANTEAFF. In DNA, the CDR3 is TGTGCCAGCAGAACGGGGGGGACAGCGAACACTGAAGCTTTCTTT.

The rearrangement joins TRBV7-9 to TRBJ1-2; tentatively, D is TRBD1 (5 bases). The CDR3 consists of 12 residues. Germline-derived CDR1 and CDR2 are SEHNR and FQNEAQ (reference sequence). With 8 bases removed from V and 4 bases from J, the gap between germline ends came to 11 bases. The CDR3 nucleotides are TGTGCCAGCCCCGGCGGGGCCTATGGCTACACCTTC. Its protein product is CASPGGAYGYTF.

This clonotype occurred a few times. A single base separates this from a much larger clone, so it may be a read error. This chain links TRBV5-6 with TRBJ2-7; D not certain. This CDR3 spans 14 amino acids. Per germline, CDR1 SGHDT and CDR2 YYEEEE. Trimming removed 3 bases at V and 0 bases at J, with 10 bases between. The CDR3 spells CASSWYHGSYEQYF. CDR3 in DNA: TGTGCCAGCAGCTGGTATCACGGCTCCTACGAGCAGTACTTC.

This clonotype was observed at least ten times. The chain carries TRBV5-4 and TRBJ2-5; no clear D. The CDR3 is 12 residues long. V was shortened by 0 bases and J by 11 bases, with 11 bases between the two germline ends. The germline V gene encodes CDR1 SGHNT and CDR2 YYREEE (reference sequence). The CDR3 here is CASSLEVSPQYF. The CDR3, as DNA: TGTGCCAGCAGCTTGGAAGTGTCCCCGCAGTACTTC. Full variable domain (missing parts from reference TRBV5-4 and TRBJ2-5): ETGVTQSPTHLIKTRGQQVTLRCSSQSGHNTVSWYQQALGQGPQFIFQYYREEENGRGNFPPRFSGLQFPNYSSELNVNALELDDSALYLCASSLEVSPQYFGPGTRLLVL.